Each of the 30 T cell receptor beta chains below was sequenced from the same sample in a study of shared clonotypes between healthy human individuals. Sequencing was performed with immunoSEQ multiplex PCR; in TCRdb, only in-frame clones are kept and a portion is missing. The sample records about half a million clones, 79% being singletons. The sample was PBMCs. The receptors originated from a woman in her thirties or forties in good health. Some clones in this sample may be carry-over from other donors' samples.

This sequence joins TRBV28 and TRBJ2-1; the match to TRBD2 covers 7 bases. The trim removed 6 bases at V and 9 bases at J, leaving 14 bases unmatched. The germline gives CDR1 MDHEN, CDR2 SYDVKM. This CDR3 is 15 amino acids long. The CDR3 DNA follows: TGTGCCAGCAGGCCTCGGGGCGGGAGTCTTGGTGAGCAGTTCTTC. Translating it yields CASRPRGGSLGEQFF.

The V gene is TRBV5-1, the J gene TRBJ2-7; 10 bases map to TRBD1. This CDR3 spans 14 amino acids. CDR1 is SGHRS and CDR2 is YFSETQ in the germline V gene. J was trimmed by 6 bases and V by 4 bases; bases with no gene match: 7. The CDR3 loop reads CASSLRTGGSEQYF. The CDR3 nucleotides are TGCGCCAGCAGCCTCCGGACAGGGGGAAGCGAGCAGTACTTC.

The chain carries TRBV10-3 and TRBJ1-5; no definite D call. Germline values: CDR1 ENHRY, CDR2 SYGVKD. V lost 0 bases, J lost 3 bases, and 9 bases lay in between. The length of the CDR3 is 15 residues. CDR3 DNA: TGTGCCATCAGTGAGTCGGTACAGCTCAATCAGCCCCAGCATTTT. It is translated as CAISESVQLNQPQHF.

This sequence joins TRBV19 and TRBJ2-2; D is uncertain. In germline, CDR1 is LNHDA, CDR2 SQIVND (reference sequence). The ends were cut back, 10 bases at V and 6 bases at J, with 18 bases in the middle. The CDR3 length is 14 residues. The CDR3, as DNA: TGTGCCACCAGTCGAGCGATTCCGGCCGGGGAGCTGTTTTTT. Translating gives CATSRAIPAGELFF.

The rearrangement joins TRBV30 to TRBJ1-5, with a tentative D call TRBD1 (6 bases). Looked up from germline, CDR1 is GTSNPN and CDR2 is SVGIG (reference sequence). Trimming took off 5 bases at V and 2 bases at J, with 13 bases between the two ends. The CDR3 has 14 residues. CDR3 region: CAWQRQEGNQPQHF. The DNA for the CDR3 is TGTGCCTGGCAGCGACAGGAAGGCAATCAGCCCCAGCATTTT.

The chain has TRBV9 and TRBJ1-3; D gene unclear. This CDR3 comprises 13 residues. The germline gives CDR1 SGDLS, CDR2 YYNGEE. V lost 0 bases and J lost 4, with 5 bases in between. Here the CDR3 DNA reads TGTGCCAGCAGCGTAGCGCCGGGAAACACCATATATTTT. It codes for CASSVAPGNTIYF.

This chain connects TRBV7-3 to TRBJ2-1; 11 positions match TRBD2. Trimming cost V 6 bases and J 5 bases; bases outside gene matches: 15. Per germline, CDR1 SGHTA and CDR2 FQGTGA. CDR3 length equals 18 residues. CDR3 protein: CASRTTSGKMYDHNEQFF. The CDR3 DNA follows: TGTGCCAGCAGGACGACTAGCGGGAAGATGTACGACCACAATGAGCAGTTCTTC. Full variable domain (outside the CDR3, taken from reference TRBV7-3 and TRBJ2-1): GAGVSQTPSNKVTEKGKYVELRCDPISGHTALYWYRQSLGQGPEFLIYFQGTGAADDSGLPNDRFFAVRPEGSVSTLKIQRTERGDSAVYLCASRTTSGKMYDHNEQFFGPGTRLTVL.

The J gene is TRBJ1-2, the V gene TRBV2; possibly TRBD1 for D (5 bases). V lost 3 bases to trimming and J lost 8 bases, with 19 bases between them. This CDR3 region has 15 residues. Germline CDR1 SNHLY, CDR2 FYNNEI. CDR3 sequence: CASSDRGSPINGYTF. CDR3 coding DNA: TGTGCCAGCAGTGATCGGGGGTCACCTATTAACGGCTACACCTTC. Full variable domain (outside the CDR3, taken from reference TRBV2 and TRBJ1-2): EPEVTQTPSHQVTQMGQEVILRCVPISNHLYFYWYRQILGQKVEFLVSFYNNEISEKSEIFDDQFSVERPDGSNFTLKIRSTKLEDSAMYFCASSDRGSPINGYTFGSGTRLTVV.

The V gene is TRBV12-5, the J gene TRBJ2-1, with unresolved D. The CDR3 is 14 amino acids. Trimming stripped 6 bases from V and 1 base from J, with 10 bases between. Germline loops: CDR1 LGHNT, CDR2 FRNRAP. The CDR3 DNA reads TGTGCTAGTGGCCTCGGATGGTCCTACAATGAGCAGTTCTTC. Amino acids: CASGLGWSYNEQFF. The whole variable domain, filled in from reference TRBV12-5 and TRBJ2-1, reads DARVTQTPRHKVTEMGQEVTMRCQPILGHNTVFWYRQTMMQGLELLAYFRNRAPLDDSGMPKDRFSAEMPDATLATLKIQPSEPRDSAVYFCASGLGWSYNEQFFGPGTRLTVL.

The CDR3 DNA is TGTGCTAGTGGTTTGGTGGCAGGGAGGGTGAACACTGAAGCTTTCTTT. Protein sequence: CASGLVAGRVNTEAFF. The chain carries TRBV12-5 and TRBJ1-1; possible D gene TRBD1, 5 bases. V lost 0 bases to trimming and J lost 0 bases, with 11 bases between them. The CDR3 spans 16 residues. Germline V gene lookup returns CDR1 LGHNT and CDR2 FRNRAP.

This rearrangement joins TRBV21-1 to TRBJ2-1. TRBV21-1 is a recognized pseudogene. This CDR3 is built from 15 residues. CDR3 nucleotide sequence: TGTGCCAGCAGCAAAGGGGGGACCACCTACAATGAGCAGTTCTTC. Residues: CASSKGGTTYNEQFF.

The table lists this clone with many counts. The chain has TRBV29-1 and TRBJ2-3; D is possibly TRBD2 (6 bases). CDR3 length: 14 amino acids. V was cut by 7 bases and J by 0 bases, with 14 bases left in between. CDR1 is SQVTM, CDR2 ANQGSEA, per germline. CDR3 coding DNA: TGCAGCGGGGGACTTATCGAGAGCACAGATACGCAGTATTTT. Translation: CSGGLIESTDTQYF.

The chain carries TRBV5-1 and TRBJ2-2, with a tentative D call TRBD2 (5 bases). The CDR3 extends over 16 amino acids. The ends were cut back, 1 base at V and 5 bases at J, with 15 bases in the middle. Germline lookup yields CDR1 SGHRS and CDR2 YFSETQ. CDR3 coding DNA: TGCGCCAGCAGCTTGCAGGAGGTGGCCCGTACCGGGGAGCTGTTTTTT. Translating gives CASSLQEVARTGELFF.

The chain is built from TRBV2 and TRBJ2-5; the D is unclear. Deletions cut 7 bases from V and 6 bases from J, with 12 bases between. Germline loops: CDR1 SNHLY, CDR2 FYNNEI. This CDR3 comprises 12 residues. The CDR3 DNA follows: TGTGCCAGCAAGCCTGACGCAAAGACCCAGTACTTC. This translates into CASKPDAKTQYF.

V and J are TRBV4-3 and TRBJ2-3; 10 nucleotides align to TRBD1. V lost 2 bases to trimming and J lost 4 bases; unmatched junction nucleotides: 6. The CDR3 is 16 residues long. Per germline, CDR1 LGHNA and CDR2 YSLEER. Written as DNA, the CDR3 is TGCGCCAGCAGCCAAAGTCCCGGGACAGGGGCAGATACGCAGTATTTT. This gives the protein CASSQSPGTGADTQYF.

This chain connects TRBV5-1 to TRBJ2-5; 7 bases are shared with TRBD2. The germline V gene has CDR1 SGHRS and CDR2 YFSETQ. CDR3 length: 16 amino acids. J lost 1 base, V lost 0 bases, and 6 bases had no gene match. The CDR3, as DNA: TGCGCCAGCAGCTTGGCCGGACCTAGCGGCCAAGAGACCCAGTACTTC. It yields the protein CASSLAGPSGQETQYF.

The chain employs TRBV4-1 and TRBJ2-7; D unclear. There are 13 residues in the CDR3. Trimming cost V 0 bases and J 3 bases, with 6 bases left between them. Germline V CDR1 and CDR2: MGHRA, YSYEKL. CDR3: CASSQEPLYEQYF. CDR3 in DNA: TGCGCCAGCAGCCAAGAACCTCTCTACGAGCAGTACTTC.

This chain uses TRBV5-1 with TRBJ1-2; 7 nucleotides match TRBD1. Germline loops: CDR1 SGHRS, CDR2 YFSETQ. This CDR3 region has 15 residues. Trimming removed 0 bases from V and 2 bases from J; junction bases left unmatched: 4. CDR3: CASSLAGGPNYGYTF. CDR3 in DNA: TGCGCCAGCAGCTTGGCAGGGGGTCCCAACTATGGCTACACCTTC.

V usage is TRBV28 and J usage is TRBJ2-1; D gene ambiguous. V was trimmed by 5 bases and J by 11 bases, leaving 13 bases between them. Germline CDR1 MDHEN, CDR2 SYDVKM. The CDR3 has 12 residues. CDR3 DNA: TGTGCCAGCAGTCCGCCGAGTGTCAAGCAGTTCTTC. Encoded protein: CASSPPSVKQFF.

The rearrangement joins TRBV27 to TRBJ2-1, with 7 bases that match TRBD2. The CDR3 covers 14 residues. V lost 3 bases to trimming and J lost 3 bases; unmatched junction nucleotides: 2. Looked up from germline, CDR1 is MNHEY and CDR2 is SMNVEV (reference sequence). CDR3 in amino acids: CASSFAGVYNEQFF. The DNA of the CDR3 is TGTGCCAGCAGTTTTGCGGGGGTCTACAATGAGCAGTTCTTC.

The chain has TRBV4-2 and TRBJ2-2; D perhaps matches TRBD1 (6 bases). There are 15 residues in the CDR3. Germline loops: CDR1 LGHNA, CDR2 YNFKEQ. V lost 4 bases, J lost 7 bases, and 16 bases lay in between. The CDR3 DNA reads TGTGCCAGCAGCCCCGGTCAGGGGCTGGGCGGGGAGCTGTTTTTT. Translation: CASSPGQGLGGELFF.

This chain joins TRBV6-1 and TRBJ2-3; possible D gene TRBD1, 8 bases. Germline V gene data show CDR1 as MNHNS and CDR2 as SASEGT. The CDR3 has 13 amino acids. Trimming removed 3 bases at V and 15 bases at J, with 19 bases between. CDR3 protein: CASSDVGQGGYYF. As DNA, the CDR3 is TGTGCCAGCAGTGACGTAGGACAGGGAGGGTATTATTTT.

The rearrangement joins TRBV20-1 to TRBJ2-3; no clear D gene. There are 11 residues in the CDR3. Germline CDR1 DFQATT, CDR2 SNEGSKA (reference sequence). V shed 0 bases and J shed 6 bases, with 4 bases lying between them. CDR3 loop: CSARDLDTQYF. In DNA form, the CDR3 reads TGCAGTGCTAGAGACCTTGATACGCAGTATTTT.

The gene calls are TRBV2 and TRBJ2-4; no clear D gene. Between the trimmed V and J ends, which lost 6 bases and 1 base, there was a span of 7 bases. Germline loops: CDR1 SNHLY, CDR2 FYNNEI. The CDR3 length is 13 residues. The CDR3 nucleotides read TGTGCCAGCAGGGGGTTTGCCAAAAACATTCAGTACTTC. Its translation is CASRGFAKNIQYF.

The V call is TRBV6-1, the J call TRBJ1-5; the D gene is possibly TRBD1 (5 bases). V lost 2 bases to trimming and J lost 9 bases, with 11 bases between them. This CDR3 has 13 amino acids. CDR1 is MNHNS, CDR2 SASEGT, per germline. The CDR3 sequence: CASSELGGMPQHF. The CDR3 DNA reads as TGTGCCAGCAGTGAATTGGGGGGAATGCCCCAGCATTTT.

This clone was seen only once. Written as DNA, the CDR3 is TGCGCCAGCAGCCCTGGGACTAGCGTCAGATCCTACGAGCAGTACTTC. Translated, it gives CASSPGTSVRSYEQYF. The chain couples TRBV5-1 to TRBJ2-5; 10 positions agree with TRBD2. The J call may be wrong; the DNA end is better matched by TRBJ2-7. Germline CDR1 and CDR2: SGHRS and YFSETQ. CDR3 length: 16 residues.

This CDR3 reads CASSVVSGYNEQFF. The CDR3 region has the DNA TGTGCCAGCAGCGTTGTTAGCGGATACAATGAGCAGTTCTTC. This chain joins TRBV9 and TRBJ2-1; D is perhaps TRBD2 (6 bases). V lost 2 bases and J 4 bases, leaving 10 bases between the germline ends. The germline V gene encodes CDR1 SGDLS and CDR2 YYNGEE. The CDR3 loop spans 14 amino acids.

This chain joins TRBV10-2 and TRBJ1-5; tentatively, D is TRBD1 (5 bases). This CDR3 spans 14 amino acids. The germline V gene encodes CDR1 WSHSY and CDR2 SAAADI. Trimming shortened V by 7 bases and J by 9 bases, and 19 bases separated the two germline ends. The CDR3: CASNWDREVSPQHF. The DNA of the CDR3 is TGCGCCAGCAATTGGGACCGCGAGGTATCGCCCCAGCATTTT.

The chain joins TRBV7-9 to TRBJ2-7; D remains unclear. This CDR3 has 14 amino acids. Germline V CDR1 and CDR2: SEHNR, FQNEAQ (reference sequence). V was pared by 1 base and J by 6 bases, with 13 bases between. Here the CDR3 reads CASSLGPPAPEQYF. Written as DNA, the CDR3 is TGTGCCAGCAGCTTAGGGCCCCCCGCCCCCGAGCAGTACTTC. Full variable domain (rest looked up from reference TRBV7-9 and TRBJ2-7): DTGVSQNPRHKITKRGQNVTFRCDPISEHNRLYWYRQTLGQGPEFLTYFQNEAQLEKSRLLSDRFSAERPKGSFSTLEIQRTEQGDSAMYLCASSLGPPAPEQYFGPGTRLTVT.

The chain employs TRBV6-6 and TRBJ2-7, with 8 bases identical to TRBD2. V shed 10 bases and J 2 bases; nucleotides not matched to a gene: 1. The length of the CDR3 is 11 residues. Germline loops: CDR1 MNHNY, CDR2 SVGAGI (reference sequence). The CDR3 DNA is TGTGCCACGGGACTAGCCTACGAGCAGTACTTC. It codes for CATGLAYEQYF.